One and the same sample provided the 26 T cell receptor beta chains below, sequenced in a study of siplizumab effects on memory and regulatory T cells. Using immunoSEQ multiplex PCR, the repertoire was profiled, and TCRdb retains in-frame clones only, with some absent. The table shows about 100,000 clones, with more than 90% occurring only once. The sample consisted of CD4+ T cells sorted from blood. The receptors were gathered from a human donor in good health.

V is TRBV7-9 and J is TRBJ2-7; TRBD2 might be the D (5 bases). V lost 0 bases to trimming and J lost 7 bases, with 10 bases between them. CDR1 is SEHNR, CDR2 FQNEAQ, per germline (reference sequence). This CDR3 spans 13 amino acids. As DNA, the CDR3 is TGTGCCAGCAGCTTAGCCGGGGTTGGGGAGCAGTACTTC. It codes for CASSLAGVGEQYF.

The chain joins TRBV7-2 to TRBJ2-3, with 9 bases identical to TRBD2. This CDR3 is built from 18 residues. Losses at the gene ends were 1 base for V and 4 bases for J; bases not matched to a gene: 12. Per the germline V gene, CDR1 is SGHTA and CDR2 is FQGNSA. Written as DNA, the CDR3 is TGTGCCAGCAGCTTAGGTATGCGGGGGGGCCTCTCCGCAGATACGCAGTATTTT. Encoded protein: CASSLGMRGGLSADTQYF.

This chain's CDR3 is CASSFAGGEGYTF. CDR3 in DNA: TGTGCCAGCAGCTTCGCAGGGGGCGAAGGCTACACCTTC. The chain is built from TRBV7-9 and TRBJ1-2, with TRBD1 matching 8 bases. The CDR3 is 13 residues long. Germline V gives CDR1 SEHNR, CDR2 FQNEAQ (reference sequence). The trim removed 3 bases at V and 8 bases at J, leaving 5 bases unmatched.

The chain combines TRBV2 with TRBJ2-5; possibly TRBD1 or TRBD2 for D (5 bases each). Per germline, CDR1 SNHLY and CDR2 FYNNEI. Trimming took 6 bases from V and 2 from J, leaving 13 bases between them. This CDR3 contains 14 residues. The CDR3 DNA reads TGTGCCAGCAGGGACTCGACAGTTCAAGAGACCCAGTACTTC. Protein product: CASRDSTVQETQYF. The whole variable domain, remainder taken from reference TRBV2 and TRBJ2-5, is EPEVTQTPSHQVTQMGQEVILRCVPISNHLYFYWYRQILGQKVEFLVSFYNNEISEKSEIFDDQFSVERPDGSNFTLKIRSTKLEDSAMYFCASRDSTVQETQYFGPGTRLLVL.

This clone was counted a few times. The chain combines TRBV28 with TRBJ2-7; D uncertain. The CDR3 totals 11 residues. Germline V CDR1 and CDR2: MDHEN, SYDVKM. V lost 10 bases and J 9 bases, leaving 16 bases between the germline ends. As DNA, the CDR3 is TGTGCCACCACCCACCTAGTCGCGCAGTACTTC. It translates to CATTHLVAQYF.

The chain employs TRBV30 and TRBJ1-4; TRBD1 agrees at 7 bases. Germline CDR1 GTSNPN, CDR2 SVGIG (reference sequence). The CDR3 has 12 residues. With 5 bases clipped from V and 10 bases from J, the junction kept 7 bases outside the gene matches. The CDR3 coding sequence is TGTGCCTGGGAGATTCGACAGGGAAAACTGTTTTTT. It encodes CAWEIRQGKLFF.

This sequence joins TRBV5-4 and TRBJ2-6; D is ambiguous. The CDR3 covers 17 residues. Germline V gives CDR1 SGHNT, CDR2 YYREEE (reference sequence). Trimming cost V 0 bases and J 1 base, with 11 bases left between them. CDR3 nucleotide sequence: TGTGCCAGCAGCTTGGCCCGGGTCGGATCTGGGGCCAACGTCCTGACTTTC. Its protein is CASSLARVGSGANVLTF.

This rearrangement joins TRBV19 to TRBJ2-7; possibly TRBD1 for D (5 bases). The CDR3 totals 11 residues. With 3 bases removed from V and 5 bases from J, the gap between germline ends came to 5 bases. Germline lookup yields CDR1 LNHDA and CDR2 SQIVND (reference sequence). CDR3 sequence (DNA): TGTGCCAGTAGTATCAGGGACGAGCAGTACTTC. As protein: CASSIRDEQYF.

This clone was recorded a few times. CDR3 bases: TGTGCCAGCAGCTTGGAAGCTAGCTCAGCCTACGAGCAGTACTTC. Protein: CASSLEASSAYEQYF. The V call is TRBV5-5, the J call TRBJ2-7; D may be TRBD2 (5 bases). The CDR3 totals 15 residues. Trimming removed 0 bases at V and 2 bases at J, with 12 bases between. Germline assignment: CDR1 SGHKS and CDR2 YYEKEE (reference sequence).

V and J are TRBV5-4 and TRBJ1-2, with 8 bases that match TRBD1. From germline, CDR1 is SGHNT and CDR2 YYREEE (reference sequence). Germline trimming cut 3 bases from V and 2 bases from J; bases unmatched to any gene: 9. The length of the CDR3 is 16 residues. CDR3 region: CASSSGTGFLNYGYTF. CDR3 nucleotide sequence: TGTGCCAGCAGCTCTGGGACAGGATTCCTCAACTATGGCTACACCTTC.

This sequence joins TRBV5-4 and TRBJ2-4, with 8 bases fitting TRBD2. Germline V lookup: CDR1 SGHNT, CDR2 YYREEE (reference sequence). The CDR3 runs to 15 residues. Trimming removed 4 bases from V and 8 bases from J; junction bases left unmatched: 11. The CDR3: CASSLPGLGGDIQYF. The CDR3, as DNA: TGTGCCAGCAGCCTACCGGGACTAGGGGGGGACATTCAGTACTTC.

This rearrangement joins TRBV14 to TRBJ2-2; D not certain. The V gene's germline CDR1 is SGHDN and CDR2 FVKESK. This CDR3 spans 17 amino acids. V was clipped by 0 bases and J by 0 bases, with 11 bases between them. This CDR3 is CASSQDTTRANTGELFF. The CDR3, as DNA: TGTGCCAGCAGCCAAGATACAACGAGAGCGAACACCGGGGAGCTGTTTTTT.

The chain links TRBV11-2 to TRBJ2-3, with a tentative D call TRBD1 (5 bases). Germline CDR1 and CDR2: SGHAT and FQNNGV. The CDR3 contains 16 residues. Trimming shortened V by 1 base and J by 5 bases, and 16 bases separated the two germline ends. Here the CDR3 reads CASSLGPGWTVDTQYF. DNA for the CDR3: TGTGCCAGCAGCTTAGGCCCAGGGTGGACGGTAGATACGCAGTATTTT.

This clone was observed once. The chain carries TRBV7-2 and TRBJ1-1; D is ambiguous. V was trimmed by 5 bases and J by 8 bases, leaving 12 bases between them. The germline gives CDR1 SGHTA, CDR2 FQGNSA. The CDR3 covers 12 residues. The CDR3 nucleotides are TGTGCCAGCAGCCTCCCAATGGGGGAAGCTTTCTTT. Protein sequence: CASSLPMGEAFF.

The chain employs TRBV10-3 and TRBJ2-3, with 10 bases that match TRBD2. Germline CDR1 and CDR2: ENHRY and SYGVKD. Unmatched junction bases numbered 6, after V lost 6 bases and J lost 3 bases. The CDR3 is made up of 15 amino acids. CDR3 nucleotides: TGTGCCATCAGCCAGACTAGCGGGTCAACAGATACGCAGTATTTT. Translated, it gives CAISQTSGSTDTQYF.

The V call is TRBV7-2, the J call TRBJ1-2; 7 bases fit TRBD1. V shed 6 bases and J 8 bases; nucleotides not matched to a gene: 12. The CDR3 loop spans 14 amino acids. Germline lookup yields CDR1 SGHTA and CDR2 FQGNSA. In DNA, the CDR3 is TGTGCCAGCAGTTCGCAACAGGGGTTGGAAGGCTACACCTTC. It encodes CASSSQQGLEGYTF.

The chain recombines TRBV6-1 with TRBJ2-7, with 7 bases fitting TRBD1. Losses at the gene ends were 6 bases for V and 5 bases for J; bases not matched to a gene: 4. The germline gives CDR1 MNHNS, CDR2 SASEGT. This CDR3 has 12 residues. CDR3 region: CASRTGRHEQYF. In DNA, the CDR3 is TGTGCCAGCAGGACAGGGCGACACGAGCAGTACTTC.

As to this clone: At one of its ends the junction is not consistent with the germline gene, which may arise from a read error. This chain connects TRBV5-6 to TRBJ2-3; D call uncertain. From germline, CDR1 is SGHDT and CDR2 YYEEEE. CDR3 length equals 16 residues. Here the CDR3 reads CVSSTSPGESTDTQYF. CDR3 nucleotide sequence: TGTGTCAGCAGCACCTCGCCAGGCGAGAGTACAGATACGCAGTATTTT.

CDR3 sequence (DNA): TGTGCCAGCAGCGCCGGGGGACTAGCGGACACAGATACGCAGTATTTT. As protein: CASSAGGLADTDTQYF. The chain recombines TRBV7-3 with TRBJ2-3, with TRBD2 identical over 11 bases. Germline V gene lookup returns CDR1 SGHTA and CDR2 FQGTGA. V shed 5 bases and J 2 bases; nucleotides not matched to a gene: 6. This CDR3 is 16 amino acids long.

V and J are TRBV10-3 and TRBJ1-4; 8 nucleotides align to TRBD1. Germline V gene data show CDR1 as ENHRY and CDR2 as SYGVKD. V dropped 5 bases and J dropped 10; count of bases not matched to a gene: 3. CDR3 size: 12 residues. The CDR3 DNA reads TGTGCCATCAGTCCAGACAGGGGAAAACTGTTTTTT. Encoded protein: CAISPDRGKLFF.

The chain has TRBV6-6 and TRBJ2-5, with 9 bases that match TRBD1. Trimming cost V 5 bases and J 1 base; bases outside gene matches: 8. This CDR3 is built from 16 residues. CDR1 is MNHNY, CDR2 SVGAGI, per germline (reference sequence). The DNA for the CDR3 is TGTGCCAGCAGTCCCGGACAGGGGACAGTCCAAGAGACCCAGTACTTC. Its translation: CASSPGQGTVQETQYF.

CDR3 sequence: CASSLMAASSYEQYF. The CDR3 DNA follows: TGTGCCAGCAGCTTAATGGCGGCGAGCTCCTACGAGCAGTACTTC. The rearrangement links TRBV7-6 to TRBJ2-7; D gene uncertain. This CDR3 region has 15 residues. Per the germline V gene, CDR1 is SGHVS and CDR2 is FNYEAQ. Trimming removed 2 bases at V and 0 bases at J, with 11 bases between.

The CDR3 here is CASSKGTGITDTQYF. CDR3 nucleotides: TGTGCCAGCAGCAAAGGGACAGGGATCACAGATACGCAGTATTTT. This chain links TRBV5-6 with TRBJ2-3; 9 bases fit TRBD1. The germline gives CDR1 SGHDT, CDR2 YYEEEE. There are 15 residues in the CDR3. V trimming: 4 bases; J trimming: 2 bases; junction bases outside the gene matches: 5.

The chain has TRBV6-6 and TRBJ2-4; the D gene is possibly TRBD1 (6 bases). The CDR3 is made up of 16 amino acids. V was clipped by 5 bases and J by 6 bases, with 20 bases between them. Looked up from germline, CDR1 is MNHNY and CDR2 is SVGAGI (reference sequence). CDR3 residues: CASSPPGQKGGNIQYF. The CDR3 DNA reads TGTGCCAGCAGTCCCCCGGGACAAAAAGGAGGAAACATTCAGTACTTC.

This chain uses TRBV7-2 with TRBJ1-5; possible D gene TRBD1, 6 bases. The CDR3 is 14 residues long. The V gene lost 6 bases and the J gene lost 4 bases, with 13 bases spanning the gap. The germline CDR1 and CDR2 sequences are SGHTA and FQGNSA. The CDR3 sequence: CASSSGQPNQPQHF. CDR3 nucleotide sequence: TGTGCCAGCAGTTCAGGACAGCCAAATCAGCCCCAGCATTTT.

The chain links TRBV4-1 to TRBJ2-3; 10 bases fit TRBD2. Germline lookup yields CDR1 MGHRA and CDR2 YSYEKL. V gave up 5 bases and J gave up 6 bases; unmatched junction bases: 11. CDR3 length equals 16 residues. CDR3 region: CASSFPQSGGADTQYF. The CDR3 coding sequence is TGCGCCAGCAGCTTCCCCCAGAGCGGGGGGGCTGATACGCAGTATTTT.